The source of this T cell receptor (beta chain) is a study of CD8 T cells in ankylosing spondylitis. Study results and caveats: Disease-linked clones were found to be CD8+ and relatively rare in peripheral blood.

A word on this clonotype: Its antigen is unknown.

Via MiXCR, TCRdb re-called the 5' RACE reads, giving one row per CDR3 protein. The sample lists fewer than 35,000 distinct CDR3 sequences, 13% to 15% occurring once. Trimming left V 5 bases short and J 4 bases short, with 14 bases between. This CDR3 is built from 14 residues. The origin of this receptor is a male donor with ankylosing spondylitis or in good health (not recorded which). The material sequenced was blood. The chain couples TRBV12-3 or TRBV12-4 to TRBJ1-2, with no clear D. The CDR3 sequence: CASSPPARLYGYTF. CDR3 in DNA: TGTGCCAGCAGTCCACCGGCACGTCTCTATGGCTACACCTTC.